This T cell receptor beta chain is from a study of blood T cell repertoires in COVID-19. Looking at the study overall: Sources were T cells, B-cell-depleted T cells, or PBMCs; the material itself was cDNA or gDNA.

V lost 0 bases and J lost 4, with 15 bases in between. Germline CDR1 is ENHRY and CDR2 is SYGVKD. CDR3 length: 16 amino acids. As processed by the authors: Estimated nucleated cell counts came from reference gene primer amplification. This table comes from immunoSEQ multiplex PCR, and its TCRdb copy is limited to in-frame clones, with some not included. For V, J and clone size, that table is used; D and trimming come from the DNA. The table includes roughly 60,000 clones, 81% detected once. V usage is TRBV10-3 and J usage is TRBJ1-2, with D possibly matching TRBD1 (5 bases). This TCR came from a man at least 80 years old with acute or convalescent COVID-19. The sample was peripheral blood. The CDR3 loop is CAISESGTGGPYGYTF. The CDR3 nucleotides are TGTGCCATCAGTGAGTCCGGGACGGGAGGCCCCTATGGCTACACCTTC.